The 14 T cell receptor beta chains in this list originate from one sample, sequenced in a study of CD8 T cells in Susac syndrome. Random hexamers were used to reverse transcribe the RNA input (about 0.5 to 1 ug). Each CDR3 protein is one row after TCRdb ran MiXCR on the immunoSEQ multiplex PCR reads. The sample yields 150,000 to 200,000 distinct CDR3 sequences, 85% to 95% seen once. Material for sequencing was CD4+ T cells from PBMCs. The origin of the receptors is a human donor with Susac syndrome.

The chain uses TRBV29-1 and TRBJ2-7, with TRBD2 matching 10 bases. The germline gives CDR1 SQVTM, CDR2 ANQGSEA. The CDR3 has 14 amino acids. V shed 4 bases, J shed 3 bases, and the junction held 6 bases outside the gene matches. CDR3 loop: CSVVWTSGNYEQYF. The DNA for the CDR3 is TGCAGCGTTGTCTGGACTAGCGGCAACTACGAGCAGTACTTC.

This CDR3 reads CAWSVRQGSYNEQFF. CDR3 DNA sequence: TGTGCCTGGAGTGTTCGGCAGGGCTCCTACAATGAGCAGTTCTTC. The chain couples TRBV30 to TRBJ2-1; perhaps TRBD1 as D (5 bases). V was clipped by 0 bases and J by 0 bases, with 9 bases between them. The CDR3 contains 15 residues. CDR1 is GTSNPN and CDR2 is SVGIG in the germline V gene (reference sequence).

The chain recombines TRBV20-1 with TRBJ2-6, with 9 positions matching TRBD1. Germline V CDR1 and CDR2: DFQATT, SNEGSKA (reference sequence). CDR3 length equals 15 residues. V was pared by 5 bases and J by 0 bases, with 2 bases of the junction left unmatched. The CDR3 loop reads CSALQGASGANVLTF. The CDR3 DNA reads as TGCAGTGCTTTACAGGGGGCCTCTGGGGCCAACGTCCTGACTTTC.

The chain combines TRBV29-1 with TRBJ2-7; the D gene is possibly TRBD1 (6 bases). V dropped 3 bases and J dropped 6 bases, with 12 bases sitting between them. This CDR3 contains 12 residues. The germline V gene encodes CDR1 SQVTM and CDR2 ANQGSEA. The CDR3 is CSVEPRRGEQYF. The DNA for the CDR3 is TGCAGCGTTGAGCCCCGCAGGGGCGAGCAGTACTTC.

CDR3: CASSSGLAGSEQYF. In DNA form, the CDR3 reads TGTGCCAGCAGTTCGGGACTAGCGGGGTCCGAGCAGTACTTC. The chain recombines TRBV6-2 or TRBV6-3 with TRBJ2-7; 13 nucleotides match TRBD2. J was trimmed by 6 bases and V by 4 bases; bases with no gene match: 3. Looked up from germline, CDR1 is MNHEY and CDR2 is SVGEGT. The CDR3 has 14 residues.

This sequence joins TRBV29-1 and TRBJ2-5; 7 nucleotides agree with TRBD1. CDR1 and CDR2 (germline): SQVTM, ANQGSEA. The CDR3 contains 11 residues. V lost 7 bases, J lost 4 bases, and 3 bases stayed unmatched. Here the CDR3 reads CSGSGGETQYF. The CDR3, as DNA: TGCAGCGGCTCAGGGGGAGAGACCCAGTACTTC. The entire variable domain, with the rest obtained from reference TRBV29-1 and TRBJ2-5, is as follows: SAVISQKPSRDICQRGTSLTIQCQVDSQVTMMFWYRQQPGQSLTLIATANQGSEATYESGFVIDKFPISRPNLTFSTLTVSNMSPEDSSIYLCSGSGGETQYFGPGTRLLVL.

This chain connects TRBV7-2 to TRBJ1-2; no reliable D call. CDR1 and CDR2 (germline): SGHTA, FQGNSA. The CDR3 contains 13 residues. V was trimmed by 3 bases and J by 8 bases, leaving 13 bases between them. CDR3 protein: CASSFAGPMGYTF. The CDR3 bases are TGTGCCAGCAGCTTTGCCGGGCCTATGGGCTACACCTTC.

This chain uses TRBV20-1 with TRBJ1-2; D uncertain. CDR3 length: 13 amino acids. Germline CDR1 is DFQATT and CDR2 is SNEGSKA (reference sequence). V was trimmed by 0 bases and J by 12 bases, leaving 17 bases between them. The CDR3 spells CSARDVPDSRHTF. CDR3 nucleotide sequence: TGCAGTGCTAGAGATGTCCCAGATTCCAGACACACCTTC.

The chain employs TRBV14 and TRBJ2-1; TRBD2 aligns across 8 bases. The V and J ends lost 3 bases and 3 bases, in that order; junction bases with no gene match: 7. Per germline, CDR1 SGHDN and CDR2 FVKESK. The CDR3 has 16 amino acids. The CDR3 here is CASSHLSAGVYNEQFF. The CDR3 nucleotides are TGTGCCAGCAGCCACCTATCAGCGGGGGTCTACAATGAGCAGTTCTTC.

The chain's CDR3 is CASSDSGRGGTEAFF. The CDR3 coding sequence is TGTGCCAGCAGTGACTCGGGTCGGGGGGGCACTGAAGCTTTCTTT. The genes are TRBV6-4 and TRBJ1-1, with D possibly matching TRBD1 (5 bases). Trimming removed 0 bases from V and 4 bases from J, with 12 bases in between. The CDR3 has 15 amino acids. CDR1 MRHNA and CDR2 SNTAGT come from the germline V gene.

The rearrangement uses TRBV4-1 and TRBJ1-1, with 9 positions matching TRBD1. After removal of 4 bases from V and 3 bases from J, the junction contained 6 bases not matched to a gene. CDR1 and CDR2 (germline): MGHRA, YSYEKL. The CDR3 covers 15 residues. CDR3 in DNA: TGCGCCAGCAGCCGGACAGGGGCGGCGGACACTGAAGCTTTCTTT. This gives the protein CASSRTGAADTEAFF.

The chain uses TRBV7-2 and TRBJ1-2; D is possibly TRBD1 (6 bases). The CDR3 length is 16 residues. Trimming took off 1 base at V and 5 bases at J, with 17 bases between the two ends. CDR1 and CDR2 (germline): SGHTA, FQGNSA. CDR3 amino acids: CASSLVPGDGRYGYTF. The CDR3, as DNA: TGTGCCAGCAGCTTAGTTCCAGGGGACGGCCGATATGGCTACACCTTC. Looking up the rest from reference TRBV7-2 and TRBJ1-2 gives the full variable domain: GAGVSQSPSNKVTEKGKDVELRCDPISGHTALYWYRQSLGQGLEFLIYFQGNSAPDKSGLPSDRFSAERTGGSVSTLTIQRTQQEDSAVYLCASSLVPGDGRYGYTFGSGTRLTVV.

J is TRBJ1-2 and V is TRBV12-3 or TRBV12-4, with D unclear. V was shortened by 3 bases and J by 8 bases, with 7 bases between the two germline ends. CDR3 length: 11 residues. In nucleotides, the CDR3 is TGTGCCAGCAGTTTCGCTGGAGGCTACACCTTC. Translated: CASSFAGGYTF.

Only a few counts were recorded for this clonotype. The chain has TRBV18 and TRBJ2-5; TRBD2 aligns across 7 bases. This CDR3 is built from 13 residues. Germline V gives CDR1 KGHSH, CDR2 LQKENI. V lost 4 bases, J lost 4 bases, and 3 bases stayed unmatched. The CDR3 DNA sequence: TGTGCCAGCTCACGGGAGGGGAGAGAGACCCAGTACTTC. Protein product: CASSREGRETQYF.